Listed below are T cell receptor beta chains from one sample, sequenced in a study of early T cells in non-severe SARS-CoV-2 infection. TCRdb passed the 5' RACE reads through MiXCR, listing each CDR3 protein once. There are approximately 100,000 distinct CDR3 sequences in the sample; around 10% occur only once, and 5.1% lies in the top ten. Sequenced material: whole blood. The origin of the receptors is an adult who was a healthcare worker with PCR-confirmed SARS-CoV-2 infection or an uninfected control (not recorded which). Each CDR3 is given with its conserved first and last residue. D genes are given only for firm matches. Clone size appears in some rows only: once, few, many, or a class for an expanded clone.

V: TRBV19
length: 21
D: -
J: TRBJ2-5
size: many
CDR3: CASSRRGSTLVAGATQETQYF
DNA: TGTGCCAGTAGTCGTCGGGGATCTACGTTGGTCGCGGGTGCTACCCAAGAGACCCAGTACTTC

V: TRBV7-2
length: 15
D: -
J: TRBJ2-7
size: many
CDR3: CASSSPPDSSYEQYF
DNA: TGTGCCAGCAGCTCTCCTCCGGACAGTTCCTACGAGCAGTACTTC

V: TRBV19
length: 11
D: -
J: TRBJ2-3
size: -
CDR3: CASSIKDTQYF
DNA: TGTGCCAGTAGTATAAAAGATACGCAGTATTTT

V: TRBV4-2
length: 15
D: TRBD1
J: TRBJ1-2
size: few
CDR3: CASSRVDRGDYGYTF
DNA: TGTGCCAGCAGCCGAGTCGACAGGGGTGACTATGGCTACACCTTC

V: TRBV5-5
length: 12
D: -
J: TRBJ2-1
size: few
CDR3: CASSLDSLKQFF
DNA: TGTGCCAGCAGCTTGGACAGCCTTAAGCAGTTCTTC

V: TRBV29-1
length: 12
D: TRBD1
J: TRBJ1-2
size: -
CDR3: CSVPGTGYGYTF
DNA: TGCAGCGTCCCCGGGACAGGGTATGGCTACACCTTC

V: TRBV28
length: 14
D: -
J: TRBJ1-5
size: -
CDR3: CASSTPRGGQPQHF
DNA: TGTGCCAGCAGCACCCCGCGGGGCGGGCAGCCCCAGCATTTT

V: TRBV4-1
length: 15
D: -
J: TRBJ2-3
size: few
CDR3: CASSQDGTGAYTQYF
DNA: TGCGCCAGCAGCCAAGATGGAACGGGAGCATATACGCAGTATTTT

V: TRBV7-2
length: 16
D: -
J: TRBJ2-3
size: few
CDR3: CASSSWGLARTDTQYF
DNA: TGTGCCAGCAGCTCCTGGGGTCTAGCCCGCACAGATACGCAGTATTTT

V: TRBV9
length: 15
D: -
J: TRBJ2-1
size: many
CDR3: CASSVSGANYNEQFF
DNA: TGTGCCAGCAGCGTGTCGGGGGCTAACTACAATGAGCAGTTCTTC

V: TRBV15
length: 16
D: -
J: TRBJ1-1
size: few
CDR3: CATSRDRGQPNTEAFF
DNA: TGTGCCACCAGCAGAGATCGCGGACAACCAAACACTGAAGCTTTCTTT

V: TRBV2
length: 13
D: -
J: TRBJ2-2
size: -
CDR3: CASTRINTGELFF
DNA: TGTGCCAGCACCAGGATCAACACCGGGGAGCTGTTTTTT

V: TRBV20-1
length: 15
D: -
J: TRBJ2-7
size: -
CDR3: CSASQWGGAAYEQYF
DNA: TGCAGTGCTAGTCAGTGGGGCGGGGCCGCCTACGAGCAGTACTTC

V: TRBV30
length: 17
D: -
J: TRBJ2-6
size: many
CDR3: CAWSARHLASGANVLTF
DNA: TGTGCCTGGAGTGCGAGACACTTGGCCTCTGGGGCCAACGTCCTGACTTTC

V: TRBV5-1
length: 15
D: -
J: TRBJ2-3
size: -
CDR3: CASTLDVSSTDTQYF
DNA: TGCGCCAGCACCTTGGATGTCTCGTCCACAGATACGCAGTATTTT

V: TRBV20-1
length: 13
D: -
J: TRBJ2-3
size: many
CDR3: CSAKLVTADTQYF
DNA: TGCAGTGCAAAACTAGTGACAGCAGATACGCAGTATTTT

V: TRBV5-5
length: 15
D: TRBD2
J: TRBJ2-1
size: many
CDR3: CASSLSGGTYNEQFF
DNA: TGTGCCAGCAGCTTGAGCGGGGGGACCTACAATGAGCAGTTCTTC

V: TRBV30
length: 13
D: -
J: TRBJ1-6
size: -
CDR3: CAWSARQNSPLHF
DNA: TGTGCCTGGAGTGCAAGACAGAATTCACCCCTCCACTTT

V: TRBV20-1
length: 12
D: -
J: TRBJ2-1
size: -
CDR3: CSARVRRHEQFF
DNA: TGCAGTGCTAGAGTGCGGAGACATGAGCAGTTCTTC

V: TRBV27
length: 15
D: -
J: TRBJ2-2
size: many
CDR3: CASSLSRDHTGELFF
DNA: TGTGCCAGCAGTTTATCGCGGGACCACACCGGGGAGCTGTTTTTT

V: TRBV7-2
length: 12
D: -
J: TRBJ2-3
size: many
CDR3: CASRRIGDTQYF
DNA: TGTGCCAGCCGGCGTATAGGGGATACGCAGTATTTT

V: TRBV29-1
length: 14
D: -
J: TRBJ2-7
size: -
CDR3: CSVGTEIISYEQYF
DNA: TGCAGCGTTGGGACAGAAATAATCTCCTACGAGCAGTACTTC

V: TRBV4-1
length: 16
D: -
J: TRBJ2-7
size: -
CDR3: CASSQVDLVRFGEQYF
DNA: TGCGCCAGCAGCCAAGTTGATCTGGTAAGGTTCGGCGAGCAGTACTTC

V: TRBV18
length: 17
D: TRBD1
J: TRBJ1-5
size: many
CDR3: CASSRIPTGQGNQPQHF
DNA: TGTGCCAGCTCCCGAATTCCGACGGGACAGGGAAATCAGCCCCAGCATTTT

V: TRBV7-2
length: 16
D: TRBD2
J: TRBJ2-5
size: many
CDR3: CASSLGLAGGQETQYF
DNA: TGTGCCAGCAGCTTAGGGCTAGCGGGGGGCCAAGAGACCCAGTACTTC

V: TRBV6-1
length: 13
D: -
J: TRBJ1-5
size: many
CDR3: CALRQAPHQPQHF
DNA: TGCGCCCTCCGGCAGGCCCCTCATCAGCCCCAGCATTTT

V: TRBV2
length: 14
D: -
J: TRBJ1-6
size: few
CDR3: CASSERTGTSPLHF
DNA: TGTGCCAGCAGTGAAAGGACGGGGACTTCACCCCTCCACTTT

V: TRBV7-6
length: 16
D: -
J: TRBJ1-2
size: few
CDR3: CASSLVPAGANYGYTF
DNA: TGTGCCAGCAGCTTAGTGCCGGCGGGTGCTAACTATGGCTACACCTTC

V: TRBV5-1
length: 14
D: -
J: TRBJ1-2
size: few
CDR3: CASSQGSANYGYTF
DNA: TGCGCCAGCAGCCAAGGGTCCGCTAACTATGGCTACACCTTC

V: TRBV18
length: 15
D: -
J: TRBJ1-5
size: many
CDR3: CASSPKTATNQPQHF
DNA: TGTGCCAGCTCACCAAAGACGGCTACCAATCAGCCCCAGCATTTT

V: TRBV6-1
length: 15
D: -
J: TRBJ1-1
size: once
CDR3: CACTSPDRRLTPDFF
DNA: TGTGCCTGCACTAGCCCGGACCGGAGGTTGACCCCTGATTTCTTT

V: TRBV7-9
length: 15
D: -
J: TRBJ2-2
size: -
CDR3: CASSLARTYTGELFF
DNA: TGTGCCAGCAGCTTAGCGCGGACCTACACCGGGGAGCTGTTTTTT

V: TRBV20-1
length: 16
D: -
J: TRBJ2-1
size: many
CDR3: CSARASSPSSYNEQFF
DNA: TGCAGTGCTAGAGCATCGAGCCCTAGCTCCTACAATGAGCAGTTCTTC

V: TRBV5-1
length: 13
D: -
J: TRBJ1-2
size: -
CDR3: CASSPQVGEGYTF
DNA: TGCGCCAGCAGCCCGCAGGTCGGGGAAGGCTACACCTTC

V: TRBV10-3
length: 13
D: TRBD1
J: TRBJ2-7
size: many
CDR3: CAIRGTGTYEQYF
DNA: TGTGCCATCAGGGGGACAGGGACCTACGAGCAGTACTTC

V: TRBV29-1
length: 13
D: -
J: TRBJ1-1
size: -
CDR3: CSVGVQLNTEAFF
DNA: TGCAGCGTAGGGGTCCAACTCAACACTGAAGCTTTCTTT

V: TRBV7-2
length: 17
D: -
J: TRBJ1-4
size: few
CDR3: CASSPGGRHTTNEKLFF
DNA: TGTGCCAGCAGCCCTGGGGGCAGGCACACAACTAATGAAAAACTGTTTTTT

V: TRBV20-1
length: 15
D: TRBD1
J: TRBJ2-5
size: -
CDR3: CSARDPTGGVETQYF
DNA: TGCAGTGCTAGAGATCCGACAGGGGGCGTGGAGACCCAGTACTTC

V: TRBV5-1
length: 20
D: TRBD1
J: TRBJ2-3
size: -
CDR3: CASSSRPGQGGGLFTDTQYF
DNA: TGCGCCAGCAGCTCCCGGCCGGGACAGGGAGGTGGGCTGTTCACAGATACGCAGTATTTT

V: TRBV5-5
length: 14
D: -
J: TRBJ1-1
size: -
CDR3: CASSAQVLNTEAFF
DNA: TGTGCCAGCAGCGCACAGGTCCTGAACACTGAAGCTTTCTTT

V: TRBV7-9
length: 15
D: -
J: TRBJ2-7
size: few
CDR3: CASSLDTGRAREQYF
DNA: TGTGCCAGCAGCCTCGATACAGGGCGCGCACGCGAGCAGTACTTC

V: TRBV7-9
length: 17
D: TRBD1
J: TRBJ1-6
size: -
CDR3: CASSLRMTGTLDSPLHF
DNA: TGTGCCAGCAGCTTACGAATGACAGGGACCCTTGATTCACCCCTCCACTTT

V: TRBV15
length: 14
D: -
J: TRBJ1-1
size: few
CDR3: CATSRGRWNTEAFF
DNA: TGTGCCACCAGCAGAGGGAGGTGGAACACTGAAGCTTTCTTT